This passage covers 23 T cell receptor beta chains from one sample sequenced in a study of monozygotic twins with inflammatory bowel disease. From its re-call of the 5' RACE reads, TCRdb lists each CDR3 protein once, without DNA. Recorded for this sample: over 350,000 distinct CDR3 sequences. The sequenced material came from blood. The origin of the receptors is a human donor with ulcerative colitis or Crohn's disease, or a healthy co-twin of an affected twin (not recorded which).

The chain uses TRBV15 and TRBJ1-5; as DNA is missing, the TRBD1 call by TCRdb cannot be tested. The CDR3 extends over 16 amino acids. The V gene's germline CDR1 is LNHNV and CDR2 YYDKDF (reference sequence). This chain's CDR3 is CATSRENRHSNQPQHF.

The genes are TRBV4-3 and TRBJ1-1; the D call from TCRdb, TRBD1, cannot be confirmed without DNA. The CDR3 is 15 amino acids. Germline V lookup: CDR1 LGHNA, CDR2 YSLEER. The CDR3 protein is CASSQGAVSNTEAFF.

This chain joins TRBV4-1 and TRBJ2-1; TCRdb names TRBD2, which stays unverified in the absence of DNA. The CDR3 has 14 residues. The germline V gene encodes CDR1 MGHRA and CDR2 YSYEKL. CDR3 residues: CASSQDRANDEQFF.

V usage is TRBV6-1 and J usage is TRBJ2-4. Per the germline V gene, CDR1 is MNHNS and CDR2 is SASEGT. This CDR3 comprises 14 residues. The CDR3 here is CASSEILAKNIQYF.

This CDR3 reads CASSMGDRAAGQPQHF. The gene calls are TRBV19 and TRBJ1-5; there is no DNA to check the TCRdb D call of TRBD1. Germline V CDR1 and CDR2: LNHDA, SQIVND (reference sequence). The CDR3 contains 16 residues.

CDR3 region: CASSLELGTDTEAFF. The gene calls are TRBV5-1 and TRBJ1-1; TCRdb picks TRBD1, but there is no DNA to check that call. Germline V lookup: CDR1 SGHRS, CDR2 YFSETQ. The CDR3 covers 15 residues.

This chain joins TRBV29-1 and TRBJ2-5. The CDR3 extends over 12 amino acids. The germline CDR1 and CDR2 sequences are SQVTM and ANQGSEA. Here the CDR3 reads CSVETFTETQYF.

V is TRBV4-2 and J is TRBJ2-1; TCRdb picks TRBD2, but there is no DNA to check that call. Germline V CDR1 and CDR2: LGHNA, YNFKEQ. This CDR3 region has 14 residues. CDR3 sequence reads: CASSQSGTYNEQFF.

This chain joins TRBV6-6 and TRBJ2-1; TCRdb's D call of TRBD2 is untestable without DNA. The germline V gene encodes CDR1 MNHNY and CDR2 SVGAGI (reference sequence). This CDR3 is built from 13 residues. The CDR3 is CASSYNERGEQFF.

The chain recombines TRBV5-1 with TRBJ2-3. CDR3 length equals 15 residues. In germline, CDR1 is SGHRS, CDR2 YFSETQ. The CDR3 here is CASSSNLGSTDTQYF.

V is TRBV18 and J is TRBJ2-2; TCRdb's D gene call, TRBD1, goes unchecked for lack of DNA. The CDR3 runs 16 residues. Germline-derived CDR1 and CDR2 are KGHSH and LQKENI. CDR3 sequence reads: CASSPQQGVRTGELFF.

The chain combines TRBV10-3 with TRBJ2-7; the TCRdb D gene call, TRBD1, has no DNA to confirm it. Looked up from germline, CDR1 is ENHRY and CDR2 is SYGVKD. CDR3 length: 14 amino acids. The CDR3 loop is CAISTGTTTYEQYF.

The chain recombines TRBV6-1 with TRBJ2-1; the TCRdb D gene call, TRBD1, has no DNA to confirm it. This CDR3 comprises 15 residues. CDR1 is MNHNS, CDR2 SASEGT, per germline. CDR3 sequence: CASSPFGGSYNEQFF.

The V and J genes are TRBV7-9 and TRBJ2-1. The germline V gene has CDR1 SEHNR and CDR2 FQNEAQ (reference sequence). The CDR3 sequence is 17 residues long. CDR3 sequence: CASSSRLRTLSYNEQFF.

The gene calls are TRBV7-2 and TRBJ2-1; the D call of TRBD2 rests on TCRdb alone, since no DNA is present to check it. Looked up from germline, CDR1 is SGHTA and CDR2 is FQGNSA. The length of the CDR3 is 16 residues. CDR3 sequence reads: CASSLGGSGLQNEQFF.

CDR3 protein: CASSTIQGRYEQYF. The rearrangement joins TRBV12-3 or TRBV12-4 to TRBJ2-7; the TRBD1 assignment by TCRdb is unverifiable without DNA. This CDR3 contains 14 residues.

This rearrangement joins TRBV28 to TRBJ2-2. The CDR3 is 13 amino acids. CDR1 MDHEN and CDR2 SYDVKM come from the germline V gene. CDR3 loop: CASRPTNTGELFF.

The rearrangement uses TRBV20-1 and TRBJ2-5; TCRdb outputs TRBD1, but without DNA this stays unchecked. In germline, CDR1 is DFQATT, CDR2 SNEGSKA (reference sequence). The CDR3 totals 15 residues. CDR3 loop: CSARPQGRRQETQYF.

This chain joins TRBV7-9 and TRBJ2-2; the TRBD1 assignment by TCRdb is unverifiable without DNA. The CDR3 length is 15 residues. CDR1 is SEHNR, CDR2 FQNEAQ, per germline (reference sequence). The CDR3 region is CASSSPLSNTGELFF.

The rearrangement links TRBV5-5 to TRBJ1-3; with no DNA, the TCRdb D assignment of TRBD1 cannot be verified. Per germline, CDR1 SGHKS and CDR2 YYEKEE (reference sequence). The CDR3 covers 16 residues. The CDR3 sequence is CASSSPLGRAGNTIYF.

V is TRBV5-1 and J is TRBJ2-3. The CDR3 is made up of 15 amino acids. Germline assignment: CDR1 SGHRS and CDR2 YFSETQ. CDR3 region: CASMDFDHFTDTQYF.

This CDR3 reads CASSPTSGGLHIQNTQYF. The chain recombines TRBV11-1 with TRBJ2-3; TCRdb's D call of TRBD2 is untestable without DNA. CDR3 size: 18 residues. Germline CDR1 and CDR2: SGHAT and FQDESV (reference sequence).

The genes are TRBV3-1 and TRBJ2-1; checking the TCRdb D call of TRBD1 is not possible without DNA. The CDR3 spans 13 residues. Germline CDR1 LGHDT, CDR2 YNNKEL (reference sequence). CDR3 sequence reads: CASSRRGNNEQFF.